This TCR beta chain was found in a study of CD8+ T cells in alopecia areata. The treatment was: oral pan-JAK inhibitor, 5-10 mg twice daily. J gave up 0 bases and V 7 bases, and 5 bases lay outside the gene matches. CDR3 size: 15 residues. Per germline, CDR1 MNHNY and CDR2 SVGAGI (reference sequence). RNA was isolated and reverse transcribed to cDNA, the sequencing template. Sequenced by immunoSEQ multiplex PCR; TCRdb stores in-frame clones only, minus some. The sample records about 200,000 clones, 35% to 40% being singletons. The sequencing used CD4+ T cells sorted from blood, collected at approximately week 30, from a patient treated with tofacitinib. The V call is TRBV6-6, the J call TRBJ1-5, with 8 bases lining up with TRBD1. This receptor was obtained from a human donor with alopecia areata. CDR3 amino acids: CASNWDRFSNQPQHF. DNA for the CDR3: TGTGCCAGCAACTGGGACAGGTTTAGCAATCAGCCCCAGCATTTT.